This T cell receptor (beta chain) was sequenced for a study of T-cell reconstitution after alpha-beta-depleted transplantation in children. General study points: Approximately two months post-transplant, alpha-beta T cells reportedly originated from several hundred expanded graft clones. At the one-year point after transplant, T-cell counts and TCRbeta diversity were found to come mostly from T cells that had been newly produced.

This clonotype was counted at least ten times. The antigen is not known. V was clipped by 3 bases and J by 1 base, with 12 bases between them. The germline gives CDR1 SGHRS, CDR2 YFSETQ. The CDR3 loop spans 15 amino acids. As it was prepared, the TCRbeta library received unique molecular identifiers. TCRdb ran MiXCR on the PCR reads and lists one entry per CDR3 protein. Found here are 400,000 to 450,000 distinct CDR3 sequences, about 45% of them singletons; the top ten hold around 29%. Here the sequenced sample was PBMCs, taken before TCRalphabeta/CD19-depleted stem cell transplant. The receptor was derived from a girl aged 2 to 10 with aplastic anemia, due to receive a stem cell transplant. This chain links TRBV5-1 with TRBJ2-3; D uncertain. CDR3 sequence: CASSSQTQGTDTQYF. The CDR3 coding sequence is TGCGCCAGCAGCTCGCAGACCCAGGGCACAGATACGCAGTATTTT.